The 16 T cell receptor beta chains reported below all come from one sample, sequenced in a study of PD-L1 blockade in urothelial cancer. This table comes from immunoSEQ multiplex PCR, and its TCRdb copy is limited to in-frame clones, with some not included. The repertoire holds tens of thousands of clones, with approximately 86% as singletons. Described time point: peripheral blood 6 weeks after treatment start. Sequencing used PBMCs, obtained around atezolizumab (anti-PD-L1) treatment. The receptors derive from a man aged 55 to 69 with urothelial cancer.

The V call is TRBV5-4, the J call TRBJ1-1, with TRBD1 as a possible D gene (5 bases). V lost 2 bases and J 4 bases, leaving 15 bases between the germline ends. CDR3 size: 15 residues. Germline V gives CDR1 SGHNT, CDR2 YYREEE (reference sequence). Here the CDR3 reads CASSFPGGESTEAFF. The CDR3 DNA is TGTGCCAGCAGCTTCCCCGGGGGAGAGAGCACTGAAGCTTTCTTT.

The CDR3 region is CASKSGSKETQYF. The CDR3 DNA sequence: TGTGCCAGCAAAAGCGGTTCTAAAGAGACCCAGTACTTC. The chain is built from TRBV6-1 and TRBJ2-5; the D gene is possibly TRBD2 (5 bases). The CDR3 is 13 amino acids. Germline V gene lookup returns CDR1 MNHNS and CDR2 SASEGT. Trimming pared 7 bases from V and 3 bases from J, leaving 12 bases between.

The rearrangement uses TRBV11-2 and TRBJ1-3; D is uncertain. The CDR3 length is 16 residues. Trimming took off 5 bases at V and 1 base at J, with 15 bases between the two ends. Germline CDR1 is SGHAT and CDR2 is FQNNGV. DNA of the CDR3: TGTGCCAGCAGCCCCACGGTCATCGGGTCTGGAAACACCATATATTTT. Translated, it gives CASSPTVIGSGNTIYF.

The chain couples TRBV6-4 to TRBJ1-6; D not certain. Germline CDR1 and CDR2: MRHNA and SNTAGT. Trimming took off 2 bases at V and 8 bases at J, with 10 bases between the two ends. The CDR3 length is 14 residues. The CDR3, as DNA: TGTGCCAGCAGTGACGGCGGGTATTATTCACCCCTCCACTTT. Encoded protein: CASSDGGYYSPLHF.

The gene calls are TRBV29-1 and TRBJ1-1; no clear D gene. The CDR3 covers 9 residues. Looked up from germline, CDR1 is SQVTM and CDR2 is ANQGSEA. Between the trimmed V and J ends, which lost 5 bases and 7 bases, there was a span of 5 bases. The CDR3 here is CSVSDEAFF. The DNA for the CDR3 is TGCAGCGTTTCAGATGAAGCTTTCTTT.

The CDR3 region is CSVEGQHNEQFF. The CDR3, as DNA: TGCAGCGTTGAAGGACAGCACAATGAGCAGTTCTTC. The chain combines TRBV29-1 with TRBJ2-1, with D possibly TRBD1 on 5 matching bases. Trimming pared 1 base from V and 5 bases from J, leaving 6 bases between. The CDR3 totals 12 residues. Germline CDR1 SQVTM, CDR2 ANQGSEA.

This chain uses TRBV19 with TRBJ1-5; TRBD1 might be the D (5 bases). V lost 10 bases and J lost 0, with 16 bases in between. This CDR3 has 15 amino acids. Looked up from germline, CDR1 is LNHDA and CDR2 is SQIVND (reference sequence). In nucleotides, the CDR3 is TGTGCCACTAACCCGACAGTTTATAGCAATCAGCCCCAGCATTTT. This encodes CATNPTVYSNQPQHF.

This chain uses TRBV19 with TRBJ2-7; 8 positions agree with TRBD1. Germline V CDR1 and CDR2: LNHDA, SQIVND (reference sequence). V shed 9 bases and J 4 bases; nucleotides not matched to a gene: 11. The CDR3 loop spans 14 amino acids. The CDR3, as DNA: TGTGCCAGCCGGAAGAGACAGGGGAGTTACGAGCAGTACTTC. Translating it yields CASRKRQGSYEQYF.

In this sample, this clone turned up once. The V gene is TRBV4-3, the J gene TRBJ2-3; 7 bases map to TRBD2. CDR3 size: 18 residues. The ends lost 1 base at V and 2 bases at J; junction bases unmatched: 12. Germline lookup yields CDR1 LGHNA and CDR2 YSLEER. The CDR3 DNA reads as TGCGCCAGCAGCCAAGGTCCCCGCGGTAGCGGGCACACAGATACGCAGTATTTT. Translation: CASSQGPRGSGHTDTQYF.

The chain combines TRBV15 with TRBJ2-3, with TRBD2 matching 12 bases. The CDR3 covers 16 residues. Germline V gene data show CDR1 as LNHNV and CDR2 as YYDKDF (reference sequence). Unmatched junction bases numbered 11, after V lost 5 bases and J lost 8 bases. The CDR3 sequence is CATSPKLAGGPSTQYF. DNA of the CDR3: TGTGCCACCAGCCCAAAGCTAGCGGGAGGGCCTAGTACGCAGTATTTT. Combining the CDR3 with reference TRBV15 and TRBJ2-3 gives the whole variable domain DAMVIQNPRYQVTQFGKPVTLSCSQTLNHNVMYWYQQKSSQAPKLLFHYYDKDFNNEADTPDNFQSRRPNTSFCFLDIRSPGLGDTAMYLCATSPKLAGGPSTQYFGPGTRLTVL.

The chain recombines TRBV7-9 with TRBJ1-5; TRBD1 might be the D (6 bases). Per germline, CDR1 SEHNR and CDR2 FQNEAQ (reference sequence). This CDR3 has 16 residues. V was clipped by 3 bases and J by 4 bases, with 16 bases between them. CDR3 in amino acids: CASSFQGLGGNQPQHF. CDR3 coding DNA: TGTGCCAGCAGCTTCCAGGGGTTAGGTGGTAATCAGCCCCAGCATTTT.

V is TRBV7-2 and J is TRBJ2-7; 9 bases fit TRBD1. The CDR3 loop spans 14 amino acids. In germline, CDR1 is SGHTA, CDR2 FQGNSA. Losses at the gene ends were 5 bases for V and 5 bases for J; bases not matched to a gene: 7. The CDR3 sequence: CASSRRTGDHEQYF. CDR3 DNA: TGTGCCAGCAGCCGACGGACAGGGGACCACGAGCAGTACTTC.

The rearrangement joins TRBV11-3 to TRBJ2-2, with TRBD2 as a possible D gene (5 bases). V was pared by 5 bases and J by 8 bases, with 12 bases between. Germline CDR1 reads SGHNT; CDR2 reads YENEEA. The CDR3 spans 13 residues. This CDR3 reads CASSLGGFGELFF. DNA of the CDR3: TGTGCCAGCAGCCTGGGCGGGTTTGGGGAGCTGTTTTTT. Drawing the rest from reference TRBV11-3 and TRBJ2-2, the complete variable domain is EAGVVQSPRYKIIEKKQPVAFWCNPISGHNTLYWYLQNLGQGPELLIRYENEEAVDDSQLPKDRFSAERLKGVDSTLKIQPAELGDSAVYLCASSLGGFGELFFGEGSRLTVL.

This chain connects TRBV15 to TRBJ2-5; 7 bases fit TRBD1. This CDR3 has 13 amino acids. Germline CDR1 and CDR2: LNHNV and YYDKDF (reference sequence). J lost 6 bases, V lost 6 bases, and 7 bases had no gene match. The CDR3 sequence is CATRFQGVQTQYF. The DNA for the CDR3 is TGTGCCACCAGGTTTCAGGGGGTTCAGACCCAGTACTTC.

The rearrangement joins TRBV5-6 to TRBJ1-2, with 7 nucleotides matching TRBD1. V lost 3 bases, J lost 7 bases, and 12 bases stayed unmatched. This CDR3 comprises 15 residues. Germline CDR1 and CDR2: SGHDT and YYEEEE. The CDR3 loop is CASSWRPTGLSGYTF. CDR3 DNA sequence: TGTGCCAGCAGCTGGAGACCGACAGGGTTATCTGGCTACACCTTC.

V is TRBV18 and J is TRBJ2-3; D ambiguous. The length of the CDR3 is 14 residues. Germline V lookup: CDR1 KGHSH, CDR2 LQKENI. Trimming cost V 6 bases and J 2 bases, with 12 bases left between them. As DNA, the CDR3 is TGTGCCAGCTCCCTTGGTCCTAACACAGATACGCAGTATTTT. Its translation: CASSLGPNTDTQYF.